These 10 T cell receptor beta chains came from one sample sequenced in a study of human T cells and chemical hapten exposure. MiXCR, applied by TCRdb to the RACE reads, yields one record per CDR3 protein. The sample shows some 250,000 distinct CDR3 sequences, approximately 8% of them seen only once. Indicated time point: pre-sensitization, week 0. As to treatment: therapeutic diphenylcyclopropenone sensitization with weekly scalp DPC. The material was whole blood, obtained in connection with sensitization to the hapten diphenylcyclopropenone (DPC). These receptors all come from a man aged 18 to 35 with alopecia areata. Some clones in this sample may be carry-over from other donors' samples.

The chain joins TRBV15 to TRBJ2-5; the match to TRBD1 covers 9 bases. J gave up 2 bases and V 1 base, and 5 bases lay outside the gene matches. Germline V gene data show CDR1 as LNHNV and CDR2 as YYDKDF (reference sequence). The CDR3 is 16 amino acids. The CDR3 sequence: CATSRVQGALQETQYF. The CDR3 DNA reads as TGTGCCACCAGCAGAGTACAGGGGGCGTTACAAGAGACCCAGTACTTC.

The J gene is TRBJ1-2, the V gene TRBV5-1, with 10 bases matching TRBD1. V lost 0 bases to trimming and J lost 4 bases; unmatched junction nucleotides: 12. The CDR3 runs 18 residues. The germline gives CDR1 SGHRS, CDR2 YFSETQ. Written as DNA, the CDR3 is TGCGCCAGCAGCTTGGAACTCCGGGACAGGGGATCGTTCTATGGCTACACCTTC. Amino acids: CASSLELRDRGSFYGYTF.

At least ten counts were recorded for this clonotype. The CDR3 region is CASTVGVPTGELFF. The CDR3 region has the DNA TGCGCCAGCACGGTTGGGGTCCCCACCGGGGAGCTGTTTTTT. V gene TRBV5-1 combines with J gene TRBJ2-2; D gene uncertain. Germline CDR1 SGHRS, CDR2 YFSETQ. The CDR3 loop spans 14 amino acids. V dropped 6 bases and J dropped 4 bases, with 13 bases sitting between them.

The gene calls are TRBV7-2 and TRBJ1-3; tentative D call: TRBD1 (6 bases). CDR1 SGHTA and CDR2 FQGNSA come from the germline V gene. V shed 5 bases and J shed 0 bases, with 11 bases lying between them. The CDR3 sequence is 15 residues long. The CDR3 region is CASSRDTSSGNTIYF. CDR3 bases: TGTGCCAGCAGCCGGGACACCAGCTCTGGAAACACCATATATTTT.

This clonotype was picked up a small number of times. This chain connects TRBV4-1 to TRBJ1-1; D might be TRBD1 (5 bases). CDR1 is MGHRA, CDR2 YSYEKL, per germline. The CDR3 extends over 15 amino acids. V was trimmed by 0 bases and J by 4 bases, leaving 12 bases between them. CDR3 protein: CASSQDQRGATEAFF. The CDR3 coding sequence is TGCGCCAGCAGCCAAGATCAAAGAGGGGCCACTGAAGCTTTCTTT.

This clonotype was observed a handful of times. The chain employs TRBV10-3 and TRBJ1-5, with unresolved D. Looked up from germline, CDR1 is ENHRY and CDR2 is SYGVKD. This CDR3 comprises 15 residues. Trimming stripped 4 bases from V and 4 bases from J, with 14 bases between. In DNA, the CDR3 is TGTGCCATCAGTGCCTCCTTGACCGCTAATCAGCCCCAGCATTTT. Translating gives CAISASLTANQPQHF.

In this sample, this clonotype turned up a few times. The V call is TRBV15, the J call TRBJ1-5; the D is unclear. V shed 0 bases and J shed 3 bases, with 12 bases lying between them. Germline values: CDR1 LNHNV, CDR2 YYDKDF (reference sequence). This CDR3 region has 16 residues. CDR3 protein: CATSRDLAAPNQPQHF. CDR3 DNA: TGTGCCACCAGCAGAGATCTGGCAGCCCCCAATCAGCCCCAGCATTTT.

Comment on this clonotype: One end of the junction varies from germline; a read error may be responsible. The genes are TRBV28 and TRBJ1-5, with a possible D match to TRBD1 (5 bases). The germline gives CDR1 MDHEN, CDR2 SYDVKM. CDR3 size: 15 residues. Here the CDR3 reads CASSLGADSNQSQHF. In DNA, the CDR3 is TGTGCCAGCAGTTTAGGGGCAGATAGCAATCAGTCCCAGCATTTT.

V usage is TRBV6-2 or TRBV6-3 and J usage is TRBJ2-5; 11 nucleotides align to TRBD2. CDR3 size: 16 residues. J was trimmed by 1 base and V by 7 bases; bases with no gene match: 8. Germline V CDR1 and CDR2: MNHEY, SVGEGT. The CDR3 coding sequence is TGTGCCAGCACCCCAGGGACTAGCGGATTCCAAGAGACCCAGTACTTC. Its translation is CASTPGTSGFQETQYF.

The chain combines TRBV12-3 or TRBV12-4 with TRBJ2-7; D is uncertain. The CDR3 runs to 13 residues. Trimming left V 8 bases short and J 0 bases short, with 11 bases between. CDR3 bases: TGTGCCAGCGCGCTCGGCGGCTCCTACGAGCAGTACGTC. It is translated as CASALGGSYEQYV.